These 4 T cell receptor beta chains were sequenced from one sample in a study of blood T cell repertoires in COVID-19. The method was immunoSEQ multiplex PCR; TCRdb's version includes in-frame clones alone and lacks a portion of them. The sample contains 150,000 to 180,000 clones, around 82% of which appear only once. What was sequenced was peripheral blood. These TCRs come from a man aged 55 to 69 with COVID-19, enrolled during active disease.

V and J are TRBV19 and TRBJ1-5; D uncertain. The CDR3 runs to 13 residues. Germline V gene data show CDR1 as LNHDA and CDR2 as SQIVND (reference sequence). The V gene lost 4 bases and the J gene lost 5 bases, with 9 bases spanning the gap. CDR3 residues: CASSTRQDQPQHF. CDR3 DNA sequence: TGTGCCAGTAGTACCAGGCAGGATCAGCCCCAGCATTTT. Using reference TRBV19 and TRBJ1-5 for the parts outside the CDR3, the full variable domain is DGGITQSPKYLFRKEGQNVTLSCEQNLNHDAMYWYRQDPGQGLRLIYYSQIVNDFQKGDIAEGYSVSREKKESFPLTVTSAQKNPTAFYLCASSTRQDQPQHFGDGTRLSIL.

The CDR3 protein is CASSSPSSGGTAQHF. For the CDR3, the DNA is TGTGCCAGCAGTTCCCCCTCGAGCGGTGGTACAGCCCAGCATTTT. This chain joins TRBV6-5 and TRBJ1-5; D remains ambiguous. This CDR3 comprises 15 residues. V lost 4 bases to trimming and J lost 11 bases, with 21 bases between them. Germline V gene data show CDR1 as MNHEY and CDR2 as SVGAGI.

The chain recombines TRBV10-3 with TRBJ1-6, with D perhaps matching TRBD1 (5 bases). With 4 bases removed from V and 5 bases from J, the gap between germline ends came to 12 bases. Germline V CDR1 and CDR2: ENHRY, SYGVKD. The CDR3 spans 15 residues. CDR3 residues: CAISGLGGNNSPLHF. The DNA for the CDR3 is TGTGCCATCAGTGGGCTCGGGGGGAATAATTCACCCCTCCACTTT.

V gene TRBV19 combines with J gene TRBJ1-2; no definite D call. Germline assignment: CDR1 LNHDA and CDR2 SQIVND (reference sequence). V lost 3 bases to trimming and J lost 3 bases, with 11 bases between them. There are 14 residues in the CDR3. This chain's CDR3 is CASSIRHSDYGYTF. DNA of the CDR3: TGTGCCAGTAGTATCAGGCACTCCGACTATGGCTACACCTTC.